This T cell receptor (beta chain) is from a study of molecular identifiers for immune sequencing clone quantification. Germline CDR1 and CDR2: SEHNR and FQNEAQ (reference sequence). V lost 3 bases and J lost 3; bases outside the gene matches: 7. The CDR3 spans 15 residues. TCRdb re-derived calls from the PCR reads in MiXCR, one entry per CDR3 protein. This sample has over 50,000 distinct CDR3 sequences, with roughly 38% found just once. General observations from the study: Detecting spiked Jurkat TCR RNA from one cell among about a million naive cells was reportedly possible.

This clonotype has a count of ten or more. The antigen remains unidentified. The gene calls are TRBV7-9 and TRBJ1-1; 7 bases agree with TRBD1. Sequencing was carried out using naive CD8+ T cells from blood, with Jurkat cell RNA spiked in. Subset in this sample: FACS-sorted CD8+CD4-CCR7+CD45RA+ naive T cells. The source is a human donor in good health. Some libraries in this study had Jurkat cell RNA spiked in. The CDR3 reads CASSFSITGDTEAFF. The CDR3 nucleotides are TGTGCCAGCAGCTTCTCTATTACAGGGGACACTGAAGCTTTCTTT.